The present T cell receptor beta chain was sequenced within a study of PD-1 blockade in classical Hodgkin lymphoma (dated by TCRdb to 2019 to 2021). Background for the entire study: Nivolumab dosing was 3 mg/kg intravenously every 2 weeks, continuing until either disease progression or unacceptable toxicity. A peripheral blood immune signature of response to PD-1 blockade in classical Hodgkin lymphoma was defined using TCR beta sequencing and CyTOF.

Beyond this particular receptor, the publication reports: Diversity was lower in patients who began nivolumab less than 1 year after ASCT, so these patients were left out of later analyses to avoid confounding by immune reconstitution. Trial patients achieving complete response had baseline diversity similar to newly diagnosed patients, whereas partial responders and progressors had significantly lower diversity. Baseline TCR diversity was reported to be lower in newly diagnosed patients than in healthy donors, and even lower in relapsed/refractory patients. By C4D1, a significant rise was seen in CD4+ TCR diversity but not in CD8+ TCR diversity (p=0.0027 vs p=0.16), and the rise was most apparent among complete responders (p=0.02). The study was restricted to a single clinical trial cohort, and the causes of repertoire differences, possibly disease activity or prior therapy, were left undefined.

The time point label, read with the paper, signifies: cycle 1 day 1 (C1D1), immediately before nivolumab initiation. Every trial patient had relapsed following autologous stem cell transplantation, and prior brentuximab vedotin exposure was what differed among cohorts A, B and C. A total of around 60 patients with relapsed/refractory classical Hodgkin lymphoma made up the trial cohort, and each patient's best overall response was complete response, partial response or progressive disease. In the multi-cohort phase II CheckMate 205 trial, trial patients received single-agent nivolumab. An independent review committee assessed best overall response using the 2007 International Working Group response criteria. PBMCs from the trial were collected at three points: immediately before nivolumab initiation (C1D1), and during therapy at cycle 2 day 1 and cycle 4 day 1. Peripheral blood was collected in 8 mL Vacutainer Cell Preparation Tubes, from which PBMCs were isolated by centrifugation and then cryopreserved.

The Qiagen DNeasy kit was used to extract genomic DNA from unsorted PBMCs and from the negatively selected CD4+ and CD8+ fractions. Using primers that anneal to V and J segments, immunoSEQ multiplex PCR amplified the TCR beta CDR3 regions. Amplification bias was minimized using a synthetic immune receptor repertoire, and residual bias was removed computationally after sequencing. In the paper's pipeline: Custom Python scripts were used to quantify repertoire diversity as the Shannon entropy index. Unsorted, CD4+ and CD8+ repertoires were analyzed separately, except for combined analyses in which CD4+ and CD8+ sequences were merged in silico. A clone counted as expanded when the clone's frequency after treatment rose at least 2-fold relative to C1D1, and clones undetected at baseline were given a pseudocount of 0.5. Clones with 0 or 1 copy at C1D1 were classified as singleton clones, and clones with 2 or more copies were classified as non-singleton clones. By matching protein sequences in sorted samples from the same patient, clones expanded in unsorted samples were annotated as CD4+, CD8+ or unknown. Diversity changes from C1D1 to C4D1 were tested in paired samples using Wilcoxon tests. The clones in this table, taken by TCRdb from immuneACCESS, are in-frame only. Not every clone is retained; where verified, under half of the shortfall comes from an unresolved V gene, and the cause of the rest is unknown. For V, J and clone size, that table is used; D and trimming come from the DNA. Across this sample there are fewer than 50,000 clones, with 85% to 90% seen only once. About 9.8% of the sample belongs to the ten largest clones.

There are 16 amino acids in the CDR3, from cysteine to phenylalanine inclusive. Only the CDR3 DNA stays, 48 bases, in frame from base 1. The V and J ends are trimmed by 2 bases and 0 bases, leaving 10 bases between them. As encoded in the germline V gene, CDR1 is SGHDN while CDR2 is FVKESK. This clone has just a few counts. The antigen it recognizes is unknown. Base qualities are missing; no much larger clone stands one base away. This sample comprised peripheral blood mononuclear cells (PBMCs), obtained at baseline. This TCR was sampled from a human donor with classical Hodgkin lymphoma. The receptor chain draws on TRBV14 and TRBJ2-2, with the D gene too uncertain to name. The sequenced DNA is TGTGCCAGCAGCCAACAACGAGTTTCGAACACCGGGGAGCTGTTTTTT. Its amino acids are CASSQQRVSNTGELFF. With the portions outside the CDR3 filled from the reference TRBV14 and TRBJ2-2 genes, the complete variable region becomes EAGVTQFPSHSVIEKGQTVTLRCDPISGHDNLYWYRRVMGKEIKFLLHFVKESKQDESGMPNNRFLAERTGGTYSTLKVQPAELEDSGVYFCASSQQRVSNTGELFFGEGSRLTVL.